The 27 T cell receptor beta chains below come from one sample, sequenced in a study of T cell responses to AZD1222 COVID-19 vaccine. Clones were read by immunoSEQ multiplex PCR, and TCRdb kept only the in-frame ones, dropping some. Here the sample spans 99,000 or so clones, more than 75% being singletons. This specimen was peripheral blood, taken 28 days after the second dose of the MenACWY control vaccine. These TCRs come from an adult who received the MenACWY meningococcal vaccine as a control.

CDR3 amino acids: CASSLNGRNTQYF. Written as DNA, the CDR3 is TGTGCCAGCAGCTTAAACGGCAGGAATACGCAGTATTTT. The J gene is TRBJ2-3, the V gene TRBV7-3; D unresolved. The CDR3 has 13 residues. Germline CDR1 reads SGHTA; CDR2 reads FQGTGA. Trimming removed 1 base from V and 7 bases from J, with 9 bases in between.

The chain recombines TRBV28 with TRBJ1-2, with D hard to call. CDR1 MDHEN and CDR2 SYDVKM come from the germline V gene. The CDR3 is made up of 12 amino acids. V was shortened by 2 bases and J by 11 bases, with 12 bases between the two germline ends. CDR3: CASSLGSDRYTF. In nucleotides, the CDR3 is TGTGCCAGCAGTTTAGGGTCAGATCGGTACACCTTC.

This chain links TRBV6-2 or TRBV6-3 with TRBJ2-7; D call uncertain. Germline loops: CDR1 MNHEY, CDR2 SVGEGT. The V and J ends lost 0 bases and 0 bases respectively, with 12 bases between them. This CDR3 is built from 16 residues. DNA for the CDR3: TGTGCCAGCAGTTACTCTGTCAGACTCTTCTCCTACGAGCAGTACTTC. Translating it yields CASSYSVRLFSYEQYF.

CDR3 coding DNA: TGTGCCAGCAGTTACTCTTCCCAGGGTTCCAATTCACCCCTCCACTTT. Amino acid sequence: CASSYSSQGSNSPLHF. The chain recombines TRBV6-5 with TRBJ1-6; D is possibly TRBD1 (5 bases). The CDR3 is 16 residues long. Germline assignment: CDR1 MNHEY and CDR2 SVGAGI. V lost 0 bases and J lost 7, with 13 bases in between.

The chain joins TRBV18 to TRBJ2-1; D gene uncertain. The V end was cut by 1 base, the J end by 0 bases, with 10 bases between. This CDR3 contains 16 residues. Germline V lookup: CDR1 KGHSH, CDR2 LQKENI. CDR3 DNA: TGTGCCAGCTCACCACTGGGCCAGACCTCCTACAATGAGCAGTTCTTC. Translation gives CASSPLGQTSYNEQFF.

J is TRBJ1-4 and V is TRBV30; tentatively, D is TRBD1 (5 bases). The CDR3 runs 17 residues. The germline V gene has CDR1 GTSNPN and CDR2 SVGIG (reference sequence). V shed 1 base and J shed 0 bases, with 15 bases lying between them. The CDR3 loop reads CAWSGRAGLATNEKLFF. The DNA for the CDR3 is TGTGCCTGGAGTGGAAGGGCAGGGCTTGCAACTAATGAAAAACTGTTTTTT.

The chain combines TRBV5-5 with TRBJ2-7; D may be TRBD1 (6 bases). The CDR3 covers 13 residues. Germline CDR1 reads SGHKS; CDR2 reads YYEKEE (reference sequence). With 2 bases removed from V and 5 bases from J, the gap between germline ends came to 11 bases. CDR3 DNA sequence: TGTGCCAGCAGCTTTGGGGGCCTCGACGAGCAGTACTTC. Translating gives CASSFGGLDEQYF.

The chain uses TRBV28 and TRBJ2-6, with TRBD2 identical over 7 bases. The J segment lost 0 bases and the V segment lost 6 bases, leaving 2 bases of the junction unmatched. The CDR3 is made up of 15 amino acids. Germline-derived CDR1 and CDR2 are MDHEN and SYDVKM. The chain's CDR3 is CASRPGGSGANVLTF. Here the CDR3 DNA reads TGTGCCAGCAGGCCGGGGGGCTCTGGGGCCAACGTCCTGACTTTC.

The CDR3 DNA follows: TGCGCCAGCAGCCAAGTCGCTAGCGGGGGGGCTGGGAATGAGCAGTTCTTC. It encodes CASSQVASGGAGNEQFF. The chain links TRBV4-1 to TRBJ2-1, with 12 bases aligning to TRBD2. V lost 1 base and J lost 7; bases outside the gene matches: 8. The CDR3 contains 17 residues. Per the germline V gene, CDR1 is MGHRA and CDR2 is YSYEKL.

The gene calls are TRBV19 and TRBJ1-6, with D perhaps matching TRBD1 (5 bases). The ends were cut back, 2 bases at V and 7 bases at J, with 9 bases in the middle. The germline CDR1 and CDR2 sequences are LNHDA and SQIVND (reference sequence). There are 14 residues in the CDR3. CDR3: CASSIPGANSPLHF. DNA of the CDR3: TGTGCCAGTAGTATACCCGGGGCCAATTCACCCCTCCACTTT.

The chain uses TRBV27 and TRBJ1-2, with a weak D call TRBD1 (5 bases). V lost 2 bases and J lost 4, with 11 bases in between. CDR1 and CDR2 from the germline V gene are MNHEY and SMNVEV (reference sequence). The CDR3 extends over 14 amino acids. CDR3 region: CASSLTSGGYGYTF. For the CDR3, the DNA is TGTGCCAGCAGTTTAACATCGGGGGGCTATGGCTACACCTTC.

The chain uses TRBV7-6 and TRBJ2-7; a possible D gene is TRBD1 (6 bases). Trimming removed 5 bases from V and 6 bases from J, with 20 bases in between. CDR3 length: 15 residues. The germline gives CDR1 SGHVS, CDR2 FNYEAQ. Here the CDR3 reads CASSPTPTQGGEQYF. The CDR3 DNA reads TGTGCCAGCAGCCCCACTCCCACACAGGGCGGCGAGCAGTACTTC. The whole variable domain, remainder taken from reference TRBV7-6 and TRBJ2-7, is GAGVSQSPRYKVTKRGQDVALRCDPISGHVSLYWYRQALGQGPEFLTYFNYEAQQDKSGLPNDRFSAERPEGSISTLTIQRTEQRDSAMYRCASSPTPTQGGEQYFGPGTRLTVT.

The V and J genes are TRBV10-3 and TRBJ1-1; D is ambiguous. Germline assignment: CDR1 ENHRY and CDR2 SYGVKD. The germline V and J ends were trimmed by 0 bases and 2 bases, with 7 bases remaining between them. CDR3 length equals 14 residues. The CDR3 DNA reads TGTGCCATCAGTGAGTCTGGGTTTAACACTGAAGCTTTCTTT. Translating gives CAISESGFNTEAFF.

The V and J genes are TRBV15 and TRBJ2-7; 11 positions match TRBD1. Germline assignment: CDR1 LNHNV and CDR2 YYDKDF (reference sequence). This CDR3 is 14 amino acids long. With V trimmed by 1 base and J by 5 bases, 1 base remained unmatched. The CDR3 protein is CATSRGTGGHEQYF. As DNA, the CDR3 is TGTGCCACCAGCAGAGGGACAGGGGGCCACGAGCAGTACTTC.

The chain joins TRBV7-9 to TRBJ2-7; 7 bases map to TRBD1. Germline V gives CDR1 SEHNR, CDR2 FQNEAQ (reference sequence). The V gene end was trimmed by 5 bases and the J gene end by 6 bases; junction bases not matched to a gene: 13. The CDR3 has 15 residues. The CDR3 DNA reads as TGTGCCAGCAGCCCACTCAAGGGGGCGCTTCGCGAGCAGTACTTC. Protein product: CASSPLKGALREQYF.

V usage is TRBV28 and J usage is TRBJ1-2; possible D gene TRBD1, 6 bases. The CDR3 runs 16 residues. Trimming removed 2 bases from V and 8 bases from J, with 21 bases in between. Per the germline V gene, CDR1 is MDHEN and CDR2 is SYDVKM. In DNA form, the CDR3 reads TGTGCCAGCAGTTTAGGCAAGGGGGGACGTGGATTGGGCTACACCTTC. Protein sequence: CASSLGKGGRGLGYTF.

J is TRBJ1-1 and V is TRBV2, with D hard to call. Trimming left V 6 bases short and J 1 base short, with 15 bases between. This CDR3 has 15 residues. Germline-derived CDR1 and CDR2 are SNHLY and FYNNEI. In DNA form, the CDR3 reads TGTGCCAGCAGGAGGTCCCCACGGGGGAACACTGAAGCTTTCTTT. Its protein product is CASRRSPRGNTEAFF.

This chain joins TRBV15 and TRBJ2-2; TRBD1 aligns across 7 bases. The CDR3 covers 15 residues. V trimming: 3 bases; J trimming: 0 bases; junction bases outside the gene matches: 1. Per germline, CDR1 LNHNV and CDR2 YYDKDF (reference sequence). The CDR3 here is CATSRQGANTGELFF. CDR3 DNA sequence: TGTGCCACCAGCAGGCAGGGGGCGAACACCGGGGAGCTGTTTTTT. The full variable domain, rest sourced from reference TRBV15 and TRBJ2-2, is DAMVIQNPRYQVTQFGKPVTLSCSQTLNHNVMYWYQQKSSQAPKLLFHYYDKDFNNEADTPDNFQSRRPNTSFCFLDIRSPGLGDTAMYLCATSRQGANTGELFFGEGSRLTVL.

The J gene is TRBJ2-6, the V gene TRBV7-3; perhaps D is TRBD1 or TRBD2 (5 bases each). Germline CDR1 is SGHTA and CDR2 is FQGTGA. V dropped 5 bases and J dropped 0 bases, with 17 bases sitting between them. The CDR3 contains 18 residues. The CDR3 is CASSQWNGASSGANVLTF. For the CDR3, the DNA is TGTGCCAGCAGCCAGTGGAACGGGGCGAGCTCTGGGGCCAACGTCCTGACTTTC.

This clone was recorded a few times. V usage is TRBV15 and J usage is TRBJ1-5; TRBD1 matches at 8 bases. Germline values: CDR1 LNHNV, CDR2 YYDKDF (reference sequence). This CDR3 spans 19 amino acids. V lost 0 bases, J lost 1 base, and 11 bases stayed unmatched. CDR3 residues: CATSREGYETGVSNQPQHF. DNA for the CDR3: TGTGCCACCAGCAGAGAAGGTTATGAGACAGGGGTCAGCAATCAGCCCCAGCATTTT.

The CDR3 spells CASSQVLAVSSYEQYF. Here the CDR3 DNA reads TGCGCCAGCAGCCAAGTTTTGGCAGTGAGCTCCTACGAGCAGTACTTC. The chain carries TRBV4-1 and TRBJ2-7; D not certain. The CDR3 runs to 16 residues. The V end was cut by 1 base, the J end by 0 bases, with 13 bases between. Germline loops: CDR1 MGHRA, CDR2 YSYEKL.

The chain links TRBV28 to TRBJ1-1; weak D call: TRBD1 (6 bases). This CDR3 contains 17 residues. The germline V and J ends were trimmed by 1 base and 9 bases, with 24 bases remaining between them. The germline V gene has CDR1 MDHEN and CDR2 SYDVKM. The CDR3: CASSLSGADSQTLKAFF. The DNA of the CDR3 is TGTGCCAGCAGTTTATCAGGGGCGGACAGCCAAACACTGAAAGCTTTCTTT.

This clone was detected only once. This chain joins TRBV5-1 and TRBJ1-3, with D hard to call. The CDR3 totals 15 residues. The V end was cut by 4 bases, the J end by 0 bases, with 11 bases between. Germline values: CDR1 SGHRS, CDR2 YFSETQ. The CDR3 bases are TGCGCCAGCAGCACGGGTTCTAACTCTGGAAACACCATATATTTT. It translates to CASSTGSNSGNTIYF.

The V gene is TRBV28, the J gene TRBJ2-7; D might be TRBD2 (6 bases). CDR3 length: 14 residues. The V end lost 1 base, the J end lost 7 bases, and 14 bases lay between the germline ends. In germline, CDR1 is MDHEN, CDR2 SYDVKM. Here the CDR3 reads CASSLSLLGGEQYF. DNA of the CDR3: TGTGCCAGCAGTTTATCCCTGCTCGGGGGAGAGCAGTACTTC.

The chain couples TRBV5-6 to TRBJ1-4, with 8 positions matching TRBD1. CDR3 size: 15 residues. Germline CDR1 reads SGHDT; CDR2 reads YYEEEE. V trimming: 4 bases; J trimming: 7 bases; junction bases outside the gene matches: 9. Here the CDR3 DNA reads TGTGCCAGCAGCCCAGGGGACAGGCCTTCTGAAAAACTGTTTTTT. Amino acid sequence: CASSPGDRPSEKLFF.

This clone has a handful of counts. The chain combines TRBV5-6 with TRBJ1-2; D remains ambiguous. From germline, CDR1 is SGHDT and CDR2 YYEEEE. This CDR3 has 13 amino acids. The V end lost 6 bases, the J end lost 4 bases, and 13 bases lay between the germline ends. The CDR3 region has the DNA TGTGCCAGCAAAGGCGCTCGGGGCTATGGCTACACCTTC. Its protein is CASKGARGYGYTF.

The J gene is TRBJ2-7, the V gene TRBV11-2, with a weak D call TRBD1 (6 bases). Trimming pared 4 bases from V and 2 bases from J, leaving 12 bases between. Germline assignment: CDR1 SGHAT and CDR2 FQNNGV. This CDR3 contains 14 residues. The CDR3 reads CASSYGTSTYEQYF. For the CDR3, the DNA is TGTGCCAGCAGCTACGGGACATCTACCTACGAGCAGTACTTC.